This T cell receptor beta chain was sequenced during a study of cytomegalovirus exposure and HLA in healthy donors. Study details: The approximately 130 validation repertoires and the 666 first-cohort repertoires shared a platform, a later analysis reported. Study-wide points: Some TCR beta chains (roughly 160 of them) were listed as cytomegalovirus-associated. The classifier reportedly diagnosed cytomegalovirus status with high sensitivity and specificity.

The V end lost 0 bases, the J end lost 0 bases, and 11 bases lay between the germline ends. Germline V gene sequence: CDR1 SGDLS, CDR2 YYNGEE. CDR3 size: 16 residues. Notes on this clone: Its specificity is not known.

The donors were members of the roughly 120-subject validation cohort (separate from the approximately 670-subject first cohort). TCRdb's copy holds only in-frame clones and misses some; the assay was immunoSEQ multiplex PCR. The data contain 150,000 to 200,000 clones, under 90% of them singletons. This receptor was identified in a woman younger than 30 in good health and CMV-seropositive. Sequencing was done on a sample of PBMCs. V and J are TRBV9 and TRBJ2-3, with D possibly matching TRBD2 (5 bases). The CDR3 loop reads CASSVGTLRSTDTQYF. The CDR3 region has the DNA TGTGCCAGCAGCGTAGGGACTTTACGAAGCACAGATACGCAGTATTTT.